A selection of T cell receptor beta chains follows, all from one sample in a study of radiotherapy plus CTLA-4 blockade in lung cancer. Data came from immunoSEQ multiplex PCR; TCRdb stores just in-frame clones and leaves some out. The sample records around 110,000 clones, approximately 90% being singletons. The starting material was peripheral blood, obtained from a patient treated with radiotherapy plus ipilimumab. Every receptor here comes from a human donor with non-small cell lung cancer that progressed on radiotherapy plus ipilimumab. CDR3s include the opening cysteine and the closing phenylalanine or tryptophan. D genes are given only for firm matches. Size tells how often a clone was seen (once, few, many) or the class of an expanded clone, and some rows leave it out.

d_call,j_call,v_call,clone_size,cdr3_nt,cdr3_aa
-,TRBJ2-5,TRBV5-4,-,TGTGCCAGCAGCTTGGCAGGGAGGTACAGGGAGACCCAGTACTTC,CASSLAGRYRETQYF
-,TRBJ2-7,TRBV6-1,once,TGTGCCAGCAGTAGGACAGCGGCCTACGAGCAGTACTTC,CASSRTAAYEQYF
-,TRBJ1-4,TRBV29-1,-,TGCAGCGTTGTGGCCTCGGGGACTAATGAAAAACTGTTTTTT,CSVVASGTNEKLFF
TRBD2,TRBJ2-1,TRBV28,-,TGTGCCAGCATCCCTCTTACGGGACTAGCGGGCATTCACTCCTACAATGAGCAGTTCTTC,CASIPLTGLAGIHSYNEQFF
-,TRBJ2-3,TRBV29-1,-,TGCAGCACTCTAGGAGGGGGCGATACGCAGTATTTT,CSTLGGGDTQYF
TRBD2,TRBJ2-7,TRBV7-9,-,TGTGCCAGCAGCTCACTAGCGGTTTACTACGAGCAGTACTTC,CASSSLAVYYEQYF
-,TRBJ1-3,TRBV19,once,TGTGCCAGTAGTATAGCCGTCAGTGGAAACACCATATATTTT,CASSIAVSGNTIYF
-,TRBJ1-1,TRBV2,-,TGTGCCAGCAGTGAAACGGGACGGGCAGCTTTCTTT,CASSETGRAAFF
TRBD1,TRBJ1-4,TRBV19,-,TGTGCCAGTAGTAACCGACAGGGAGGCGAAAAACTGTTTTTT,CASSNRQGGEKLFF
-,TRBJ1-1,TRBV6-5,-,TGTGCCAGCAGTTGGACAGTTAACACTGAAGCTTTCTTT,CASSWTVNTEAFF
TRBD1,TRBJ2-7,TRBV7-3,-,TGTGCCAGCAGTCCACGGGACAGCCGAGAGCAGTACTTC,CASSPRDSREQYF
TRBD2,TRBJ2-1,TRBV29-1,-,TGCAGCGTGGGAGGGACGTCCGCCTACAATGAGCAGTTCTTC,CSVGGTSAYNEQFF
TRBD1,TRBJ1-5,TRBV15,-,TGTGCCACCAGCAGAGGGTTTACGGACAGGGTTATTGGCAATCAGCCCCAGCATTTT,CATSRGFTDRVIGNQPQHF
-,TRBJ2-2,TRBV27,-,TGTGCCACCCAGCAGAGGTCTGCCCGGGGCACCGGGGAGCTGTTTTTT,CATQQRSARGTGELFF
TRBD2,TRBJ2-1,TRBV15,-,TGTGCCACCAGCAGAGCCCTCGGCGGGAGGGCCTCCAATGAGCAGTTCTTC,CATSRALGGRASNEQFF
TRBD1,TRBJ2-7,TRBV7-8,once,TGTGCCAGCAGCTTAGAGGACAGGGGGGGGTTCGAGCAGTACTTC,CASSLEDRGGFEQYF
TRBD2,TRBJ2-3,TRBV19,-,TGTGCCAGTAGTATCGGACTAGCGGTCACAGATACGCAGTATTTT,CASSIGLAVTDTQYF
TRBD1,TRBJ1-1,TRBV30,once,TGTGCCTGGAGTGTACGAAGGGACAGGGGAACTGAAGCTTTCTTT,CAWSVRRDRGTEAFF
-,TRBJ1-5,TRBV25-1,-,TGTGCCAGCAGTGATTCCTCTTTTGGGCTGCCCCAGCATTTT,CASSDSSFGLPQHF
-,TRBJ2-7,TRBV7-2,-,TGTGCCAGCAGCTTAATCCTTAACGAGCAGTACTTC,CASSLILNEQYF
-,TRBJ2-1,TRBV5-1,-,TGCGCCAGCAGCCCACCACGGACTAACAATGAGCAGTTCTTC,CASSPPRTNNEQFF
TRBD2,TRBJ2-5,TRBV16,-,TGTGCCAGCAGCCGCATGACTAGCAGCCAAGAGACCCAGTACTTC,CASSRMTSSQETQYF
-,TRBJ1-1,TRBV25-1,-,TGTGCCAGCAGTGAAGGTCCTGAAGCTTTCTTT,CASSEGPEAFF
-,TRBJ2-7,TRBV19,-,TGTGCCAGTAGTCCTACCTGGCGGTACGAGCAGTACTTC,CASSPTWRYEQYF
TRBD2,TRBJ2-2,TRBV10-2,-,TGCGCCAGCAGTGAAGGGGGTTTAGCGGGAGGGACCGGGGAGCTGTTTTTT,CASSEGGLAGGTGELFF
-,TRBJ1-6,TRBV2,-,TGTGCCAGCAGACAAGAGGAGGTCTATAATTCACCCCTCCACTTT,CASRQEEVYNSPLHF
-,TRBJ1-1,TRBV5-1,-,TGCGCCAGCAGCCCGAGACAGTCGAACACTGAAGCTTTCTTT,CASSPRQSNTEAFF
-,TRBJ2-2,TRBV6-1,-,TGTGCCAGCAGTGTCGAACAGGTCACCGGGGAGCTGTTTTTT,CASSVEQVTGELFF
TRBD1,TRBJ1-5,TRBV5-4,-,TGTGCCAGCCGCCTATTGGGGAGACAGGGGGCTCAGCCCCAGCATTTT,CASRLLGRQGAQPQHF
-,TRBJ2-5,TRBV15,-,TGTGCCACCAGCAGAGGGTGGGAGACCCAGTACTTC,CATSRGWETQYF
TRBD1,TRBJ2-7,TRBV18,-,TGTGCCAGCTCAGCAGGGACAGCAAAGACCTACGAGCAGTACTTC,CASSAGTAKTYEQYF
TRBD2,TRBJ2-7,TRBV18,-,TGTGCCAGCTCACCACCCGCCGGGACTAGCGTGTACGAGCAGTACTTC,CASSPPAGTSVYEQYF
-,TRBJ2-1,TRBV2,-,TGTGCCAGCAGCCCGACTGTACAGCAGTTCTTC,CASSPTVQQFF
-,TRBJ2-7,TRBV6-1,-,TGTGCCAGCAGTGAAGCGCTAGGGGCAGGCGTCTCCTACGAGCAGTACTTC,CASSEALGAGVSYEQYF
-,TRBJ2-1,TRBV12-2,-,TGTGCAAGTCGCTTAGTAGACGGGGACACCCCGGGAGATTATTGTGAGCAGTTCTTC,CASRLVDGDTPGDYCEQFF
TRBD1,TRBJ2-5,TRBV7-3,-,TGTGCCAGCAGCTTAACGGGTGGGGGACAGCAAGAGACCCAGTACTTC,CASSLTGGGQQETQYF
-,TRBJ2-7,TRBV5-1,-,TGCGCCAGCAGCTTGGATTACGAGCAGTACTTC,CASSLDYEQYF
TRBD2,TRBJ2-3,TRBV7-2,-,TGTGCCAGCAGCCCAAGGACTAGCTTCCGCACAGATACGCAGTATTTT,CASSPRTSFRTDTQYF
TRBD2,TRBJ2-3,TRBV5-1,-,TGCGCCAGCTCGCAGACTAGCGGGAGTACAGATACGCAGTATTTT,CASSQTSGSTDTQYF
TRBD2,TRBJ2-7,TRBV27,-,TGTGCCAGCAGTTTTTTAGCGGGCTACGAGCAGTACTTC,CASSFLAGYEQYF
TRBD1,TRBJ2-7,TRBV5-4,once,TGTGCCAGCAGCTCGGGACAGGGGGCATCATCGAGGTACGAGCAGTACTTC,CASSSGQGASSRYEQYF
-,TRBJ2-1,TRBV5-4,-,TGTGCCAGCAGTTTTCCTAGCACCCATGAGCAGTTCTTC,CASSFPSTHEQFF
TRBD1,TRBJ2-3,TRBV6-1,-,TGTGCCAGCAGTGAAGGAGTTTTGGGACAGGGTATGACAGATACGCAGTATTTT,CASSEGVLGQGMTDTQYF
-,TRBJ2-4,TRBV19,-,TGTGCCAGTAGTATGGGGTCGGTCCCGAACATTCAGTACTTC,CASSMGSVPNIQYF
TRBD2,TRBJ2-2,TRBV4-1,-,TGCGCCAGCAGCCAGGGGACTAGCGGGGTCGGGGAGCTGTTTTTT,CASSQGTSGVGELFF